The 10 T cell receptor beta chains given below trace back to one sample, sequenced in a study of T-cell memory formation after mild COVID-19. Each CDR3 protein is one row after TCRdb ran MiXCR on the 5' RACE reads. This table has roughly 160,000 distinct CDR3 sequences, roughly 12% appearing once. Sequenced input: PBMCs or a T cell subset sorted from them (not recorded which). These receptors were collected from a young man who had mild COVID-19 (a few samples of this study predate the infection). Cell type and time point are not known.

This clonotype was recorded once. In nucleotides, the CDR3 is TGTGCCAGCAGTGACAGCTCCTATAATTCACCCCTCCACTTT. Amino acid sequence: CASSDSSYNSPLHF. The chain carries TRBV25-1 and TRBJ1-6; no clear D. V lost 3 bases to trimming and J lost 0 bases, with 3 bases between them. The CDR3 extends over 14 amino acids. Germline V lookup: CDR1 MGHDK, CDR2 SYGVNS.

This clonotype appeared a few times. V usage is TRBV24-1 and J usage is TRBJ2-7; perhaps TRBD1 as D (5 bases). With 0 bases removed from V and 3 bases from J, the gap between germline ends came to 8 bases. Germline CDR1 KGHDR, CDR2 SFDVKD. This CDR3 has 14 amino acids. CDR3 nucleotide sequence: TGTGCCACCAGTGATTTGCAGGGCGACTACGAGCAGTACGTC. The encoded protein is CATSDLQGDYEQYV.

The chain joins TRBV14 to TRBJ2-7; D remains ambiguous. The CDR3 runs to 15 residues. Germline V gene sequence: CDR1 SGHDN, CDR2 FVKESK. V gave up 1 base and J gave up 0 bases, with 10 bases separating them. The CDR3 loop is CASSQGTRGSYEQYF. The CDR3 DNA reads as TGTGCCAGCAGCCAAGGGACGCGCGGCTCCTACGAGCAGTACTTC.

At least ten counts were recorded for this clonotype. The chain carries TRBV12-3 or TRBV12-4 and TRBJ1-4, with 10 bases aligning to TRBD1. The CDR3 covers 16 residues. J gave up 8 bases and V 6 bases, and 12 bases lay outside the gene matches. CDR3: CASSPLVGTGDEKLFF. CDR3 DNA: TGTGCCAGCAGCCCGCTAGTCGGGACAGGGGACGAAAAACTGTTTTTT.

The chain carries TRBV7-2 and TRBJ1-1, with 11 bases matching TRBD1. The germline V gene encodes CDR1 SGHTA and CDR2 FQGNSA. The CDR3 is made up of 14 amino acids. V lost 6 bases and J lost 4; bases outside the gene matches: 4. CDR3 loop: CASSPDRGRTEAFF. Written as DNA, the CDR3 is TGTGCCAGCAGTCCGGACAGGGGGCGCACTGAAGCTTTCTTT.

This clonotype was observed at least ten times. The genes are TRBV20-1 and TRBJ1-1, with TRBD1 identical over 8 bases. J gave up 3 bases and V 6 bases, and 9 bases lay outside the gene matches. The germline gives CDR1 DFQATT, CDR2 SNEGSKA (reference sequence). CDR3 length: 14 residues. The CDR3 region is CSAWESTGDTEAFF. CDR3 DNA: TGCAGTGCCTGGGAGTCGACAGGGGACACTGAAGCTTTCTTT.

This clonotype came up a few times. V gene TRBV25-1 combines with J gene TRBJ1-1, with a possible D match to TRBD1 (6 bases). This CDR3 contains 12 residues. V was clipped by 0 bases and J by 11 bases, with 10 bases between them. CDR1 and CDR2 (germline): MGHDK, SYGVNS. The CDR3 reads CASSEYPGVAFF. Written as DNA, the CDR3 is TGTGCCAGCAGTGAATATCCAGGGGTCGCTTTCTTT.

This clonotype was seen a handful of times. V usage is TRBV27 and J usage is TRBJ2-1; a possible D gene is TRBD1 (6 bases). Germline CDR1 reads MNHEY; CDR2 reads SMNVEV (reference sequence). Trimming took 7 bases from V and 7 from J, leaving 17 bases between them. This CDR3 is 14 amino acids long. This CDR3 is CASKRHLDSNEQFF. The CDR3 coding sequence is TGTGCCAGCAAGCGACACCTGGACAGTAATGAGCAGTTCTTC.

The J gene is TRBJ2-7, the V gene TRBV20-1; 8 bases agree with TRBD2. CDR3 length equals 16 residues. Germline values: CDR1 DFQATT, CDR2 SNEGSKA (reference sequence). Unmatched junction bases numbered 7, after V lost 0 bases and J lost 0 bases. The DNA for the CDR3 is TGCAGTGCTAGAGACCTTTCGCGGGGGGCCTCCTACGAGCAGTACTTC. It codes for CSARDLSRGASYEQYF.

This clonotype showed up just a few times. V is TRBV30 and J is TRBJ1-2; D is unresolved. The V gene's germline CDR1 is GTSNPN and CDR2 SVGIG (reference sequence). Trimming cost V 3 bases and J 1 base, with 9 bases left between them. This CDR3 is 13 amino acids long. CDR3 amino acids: CAWRRLGNYGYTF. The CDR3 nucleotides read TGTGCCTGGAGACGTCTCGGTAACTATGGCTACACCTTC. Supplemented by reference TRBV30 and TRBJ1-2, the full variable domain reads SQTIHQWPATLVQPVGSPLSLECTVEGTSNPNLYWYRQAAGRGLQLLFYSVGIGQISSEVPQNLSASRPQDRQFILSSKKLLLSDSGFYLCAWRRLGNYGYTFGSGTRLTVV.